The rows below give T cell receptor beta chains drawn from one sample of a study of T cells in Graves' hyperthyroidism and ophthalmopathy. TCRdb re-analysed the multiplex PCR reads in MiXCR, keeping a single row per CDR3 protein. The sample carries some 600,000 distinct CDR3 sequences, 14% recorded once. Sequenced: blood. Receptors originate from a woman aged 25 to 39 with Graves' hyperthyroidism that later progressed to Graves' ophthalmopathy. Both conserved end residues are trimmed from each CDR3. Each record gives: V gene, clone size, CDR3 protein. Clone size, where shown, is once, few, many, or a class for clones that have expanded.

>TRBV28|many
ASGGLVYNDEQF
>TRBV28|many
ASRASDQPPDTQY
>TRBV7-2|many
ASSTRGGGRQETQY
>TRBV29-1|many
SVPLGGGNTEAF
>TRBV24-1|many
ATSAPSGDRDNQPQH
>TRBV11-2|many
ASSSTGRVRTEAF
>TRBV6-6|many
ASSYWTAYGYT
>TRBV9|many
ASSVGMGEQY
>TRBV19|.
ASSIDFRDNEQF
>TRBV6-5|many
ASSYSTFRQGSTDTQY
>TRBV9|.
ASSPMGGDRSPLH
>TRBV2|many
ASSERPGGNYGYT
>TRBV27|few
ATRDTGELF
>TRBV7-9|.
ASSLVQGGRFSYNEQF
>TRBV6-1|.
ASSEAGHEQY
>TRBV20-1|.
SARETSGSTDTQY
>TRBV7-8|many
ASSPRDRQGGNQPQH
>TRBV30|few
AWTVGRTGANVLT
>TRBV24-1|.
ATSRDGGSTDTQY
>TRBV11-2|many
ASSLSGSGTGELF
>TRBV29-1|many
SVELGAVSGELF
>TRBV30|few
AWSRQGAADTQY
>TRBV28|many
ASSWSTEAF
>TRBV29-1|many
SLRGGTDTQY
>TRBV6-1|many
ASSMDSNYGYT
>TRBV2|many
ASHSNTNYYNEQF
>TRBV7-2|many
ASSRLGYEQY
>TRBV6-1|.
ASSNPRGSTDTQY
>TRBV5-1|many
ASSLRQGIDTEAF
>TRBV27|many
ASSFDRASEQY
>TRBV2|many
ASSDSGRFNEQF
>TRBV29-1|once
SVVAPTASGAYEQY
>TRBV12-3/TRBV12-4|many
ASIANSGAETQY
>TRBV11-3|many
ASSLGQGASNTEAF